The T cell receptor beta chain described here comes from a study of response to subunit inactivated influenza vaccine. Study conclusions and caveats: The authors proposed limited new T cell recruitment per seasonal influenza vaccination.

The V gene's germline CDR1 is SGHRS and CDR2 YFSETQ. V lost 4 bases, J lost 3 bases, and 4 bases stayed unmatched. The CDR3 length is 14 residues. To note about this clonotype: Its antigen is unidentified.

TCRdb fed the RT-PCR reads into MiXCR, producing one record per CDR3 protein. This table holds 540,000 or so distinct CDR3 sequences, 10% to 15% found once. V usage is TRBV5-1 and J usage is TRBJ2-7, with 10 bases lining up with TRBD2. The source is a man aged 50 to 60 who received an inactivated influenza vaccine. The specimen comprised PBMCs from blood, sampled about 6 weeks after vaccination. In nucleotides, the CDR3 is TGCGCCAGCAGCCCTGTAGCGGGAGGCTACGAGCAGTACTTC. Translation gives CASSPVAGGYEQYF.